This entry lists 15 T cell receptor beta chains sequenced from one sample in a study of blood T cell repertoires in COVID-19. The assay was immunoSEQ multiplex PCR, and TCRdb's table has in-frame clones only and misses some. The data contain about 350,000 clones, about nine tenths of them singletons. Sequencing input: peripheral blood. The receptors originated from a woman aged 45 to 65 with COVID-19, enrolled during active disease.

V is TRBV5-1 and J is TRBJ1-4, with D maybe TRBD1 (5 bases). Germline lookup yields CDR1 SGHRS and CDR2 YFSETQ. V lost 2 bases and J 7 bases, leaving 15 bases between the germline ends. The CDR3 totals 15 residues. The CDR3 DNA is TGCGCCAGCAGCTTCGGGAACCGGGACTTTGAAAAACTGTTTTTT. This sequence encodes CASSFGNRDFEKLFF.

V is TRBV29-1 and J is TRBJ1-1, with D possibly TRBD1 on 5 matching bases. With 1 base removed from V and 1 base from J, the gap between germline ends came to 10 bases. The CDR3 totals 14 residues. Germline V gives CDR1 SQVTM, CDR2 ANQGSEA. The CDR3 is CSVEVGHRNTEAFF. The CDR3 DNA follows: TGCAGCGTTGAAGTCGGACACCGGAACACTGAAGCTTTCTTT.

The chain carries TRBV2 and TRBJ1-2, with 7 bases lining up with TRBD1. This CDR3 has 14 residues. V lost 8 bases and J lost 4; bases outside the gene matches: 10. CDR1 SNHLY and CDR2 FYNNEI come from the germline V gene. The chain's CDR3 is CASVQGRHRYGYTF. Written as DNA, the CDR3 is TGTGCCAGCGTACAGGGGCGACATCGCTATGGCTACACCTTC.

The chain is built from TRBV5-4 and TRBJ2-2, with D perhaps matching TRBD2 (7 bases). Germline V gives CDR1 SGHNT, CDR2 YYREEE (reference sequence). The V end was cut by 4 bases, the J end by 4 bases, with 14 bases between. The CDR3 sequence is 15 residues long. The CDR3 coding sequence is TGTGCCAGCAGCCCCGGCGGGGGCGGCACCGGGGAGCTGTTTTTT. Protein product: CASSPGGGGTGELFF.

The V call is TRBV9, the J call TRBJ2-5; tentatively, D is TRBD2 (6 bases). From germline, CDR1 is SGDLS and CDR2 YYNGEE. Between the trimmed V and J ends, which lost 4 bases and 0 bases, there was a span of 10 bases. The CDR3 extends over 14 amino acids. The CDR3 here is CASSPWDYQETQYF. CDR3 coding DNA: TGTGCCAGCAGCCCCTGGGACTACCAAGAGACCCAGTACTTC. Using reference TRBV9 and TRBJ2-5 for the parts outside the CDR3, the full variable domain is DSGVTQTPKHLITATGQRVTLRCSPRSGDLSVYWYQQSLDQGLQFLIQYYNGEERAKGNILERFSAQQFPDLHSELNLSSLELGDSALYFCASSPWDYQETQYFGPGTRLLVL.

The gene calls are TRBV7-9 and TRBJ1-5; D gene unclear. Germline CDR1 reads SEHNR; CDR2 reads FQNEAQ (reference sequence). V shed 0 bases and J shed 5 bases, with 5 bases lying between them. This CDR3 region has 13 residues. The CDR3, as DNA: TGTGCCAGCAGCTTAGCGTATGATCAGCCCCAGCATTTT. Protein: CASSLAYDQPQHF.

The J gene is TRBJ2-1, the V gene TRBV24-1; 8 bases are shared with TRBD1. The V and J ends lost 5 bases and 7 bases, in that order; junction bases with no gene match: 6. The V gene's germline CDR1 is KGHDR and CDR2 SFDVKD. The length of the CDR3 is 14 residues. CDR3 DNA sequence: TGTGCCACCAGTGCCCGGACAGGGAGGAATGAGCAGTTCTTC. Amino acid sequence: CATSARTGRNEQFF.

V and J are TRBV18 and TRBJ1-1; 7 nucleotides align to TRBD1. V shed 4 bases, J shed 3 bases, and the junction held 2 bases outside the gene matches. In germline, CDR1 is KGHSH, CDR2 LQKENI. The CDR3 has 13 residues. CDR3 residues: CASSHGQDTEAFF. CDR3 DNA sequence: TGTGCCAGCTCACACGGACAGGACACTGAAGCTTTCTTT.

This sequence joins TRBV19 and TRBJ1-2, with a tentative D call TRBD1 (6 bases). The CDR3 has 13 amino acids. Germline assignment: CDR1 LNHDA and CDR2 SQIVND (reference sequence). With 5 bases removed from V and 7 bases from J, the gap between germline ends came to 14 bases. CDR3 nucleotide sequence: TGTGCCAGTAGTTTCGGGGGGCAGGTTGGCTACACCTTC. Amino acid sequence: CASSFGGQVGYTF.

The chain carries TRBV30 and TRBJ1-1; TRBD1 aligns across 7 bases. The CDR3 is 12 residues long. From germline, CDR1 is GTSNPN and CDR2 SVGIG (reference sequence). V shed 5 bases, J shed 8 bases, and the junction held 8 bases outside the gene matches. The CDR3 loop is CAWVGQSPEAFF. The CDR3 nucleotides are TGTGCCTGGGTGGGACAGTCTCCAGAAGCTTTCTTT.

This chain connects TRBV18 to TRBJ1-4, with 7 positions matching TRBD1. The CDR3 is 16 residues long. Per the germline V gene, CDR1 is KGHSH and CDR2 is LQKENI. V shed 4 bases, J shed 3 bases, and the junction held 8 bases outside the gene matches. The chain's CDR3 is CASSHLTGEANEKLFF. The CDR3 region has the DNA TGTGCCAGCTCACATCTTACAGGGGAGGCTAATGAAAAACTGTTTTTT.

The chain's CDR3 is CASSSNPGREGNEQFF. The CDR3 nucleotides are TGTGCCAGCAGTTCCAACCCCGGGCGGGAGGGGAATGAGCAGTTCTTC. V usage is TRBV6-5 and J usage is TRBJ2-1, with 9 bases lining up with TRBD2. J gave up 7 bases and V 4 bases, and 11 bases lay outside the gene matches. The CDR3 is 16 amino acids. CDR1 and CDR2 from the germline V gene are MNHEY and SVGAGI.

The CDR3 region has the DNA TGTGCCAGCAGCCAATATTCAGGGGCGACTGGAAACACCATATATTTT. It codes for CASSQYSGATGNTIYF. V and J are TRBV3-1 (or the pseudogene TRBV3-2) and TRBJ1-3; TRBD1 might be the D (6 bases). Per germline, CDR1 LGHDT and CDR2 YNNKEL (reference sequence). The CDR3 spans 16 residues. The germline V and J ends were trimmed by 2 bases and 2 bases, with 13 bases remaining between them.

This rearrangement joins TRBV27 to TRBJ1-5; no clear D. Trimming pared 6 bases from V and 0 bases from J, leaving 12 bases between. The CDR3 is made up of 15 amino acids. The V gene's germline CDR1 is MNHEY and CDR2 SMNVEV (reference sequence). For the CDR3, the DNA is TGTGCCAGCAGGGTCGCCACTTATAGCAATCAGCCCCAGCATTTT. It is translated as CASRVATYSNQPQHF.

This rearrangement joins TRBV3-1 (or the pseudogene TRBV3-2) to TRBJ1-5; the D gene is possibly TRBD1 (6 bases). V was clipped by 5 bases and J by 6 bases, with 11 bases between them. Germline V gives CDR1 LGHDT, CDR2 YNNKEL (reference sequence). The length of the CDR3 is 13 residues. As DNA, the CDR3 is TGTGCCAGCAGCACAGGGTCTACTCAGCCCCAGCATTTT. Protein product: CASSTGSTQPQHF.